The 2 T cell receptor beta chains below were found in one sample sequenced in a study of early T cells in non-severe SARS-CoV-2 infection. TCRdb recomputed calls from the 5' RACE reads with MiXCR, one row per CDR3 protein. The table shows tens of thousands of distinct CDR3 sequences, with around 7% occurring only once. Sequencing was done on a sample of whole blood. These receptors were collected from an adult who was a healthcare worker with PCR-confirmed SARS-CoV-2 infection or an uninfected control (not recorded which).

This clonotype was counted a few times. V is TRBV9 and J is TRBJ2-3; no clear D gene. Germline-derived CDR1 and CDR2 are SGDLS and YYNGEE. Deletions cut 0 bases from V and 2 bases from J, with 10 bases between. This CDR3 has 15 amino acids. Here the CDR3 DNA reads TGTGCCAGCAGCGTAGATGTTACAGCCACAGATACGCAGTATTTT. Its translation is CASSVDVTATDTQYF.

The rearrangement links TRBV20-1 to TRBJ2-7; D gene ambiguous. This CDR3 has 14 amino acids. The ends were cut back, 2 bases at V and 0 bases at J, with 11 bases in the middle. Germline V lookup: CDR1 DFQATT, CDR2 SNEGSKA (reference sequence). The CDR3: CSARSPTHSYEQYF. In nucleotides, the CDR3 is TGCAGTGCTAGATCCCCGACTCACTCCTACGAGCAGTACTTC.